What follows are 16 T cell receptor beta chains derived from one specimen sequenced in a study of control samples from healthy donors and cancer patients. Some clones are missing from TCRdb's copy, which holds only in-frame ones; the method was immunoSEQ multiplex PCR. The sample lists approximately 89,000 clones; roughly nine tenths were seen once. The sequenced sample consisted of blood. The receptors originated from a man aged 25 to 45 in good health.

The chain has TRBV10-1 and TRBJ1-6; 7 bases agree with TRBD1. Germline V CDR1 and CDR2: WNHNN, SYGVQD (reference sequence). The CDR3 is made up of 14 amino acids. The junction had 1 base not matched to a gene; V was cut back by 3 bases and J by 5 bases. CDR3 protein: CASSEGTDNSPLHF. The DNA for the CDR3 is TGCGCCAGCAGTGAAGGGACAGATAATTCACCCCTCCACTTT.

The chain combines TRBV7-9 with TRBJ2-7, with D perhaps matching TRBD1 (5 bases). The CDR3 runs to 13 residues. Germline values: CDR1 SEHNR, CDR2 FQNEAQ (reference sequence). V gave up 5 bases and J gave up 1 base, with 9 bases separating them. The CDR3 loop is CASSGHLSYEQYF. CDR3 in DNA: TGTGCCAGCAGCGGACACCTTTCCTACGAGCAGTACTTC.

The J gene is TRBJ1-1, the V gene TRBV3-1 (or the pseudogene TRBV3-2); no clear D. The germline gives CDR1 LGHDT, CDR2 YNNKEL (reference sequence). The CDR3 is 15 residues long. Trimming stripped 0 bases from V and 6 bases from J, with 14 bases between. The CDR3 nucleotides are TGTGCCAGCAGCCAAGAATATCTTCGAATGGCTGAAGCTTTCTTT. Encoded protein: CASSQEYLRMAEAFF.

This chain uses TRBV5-6 with TRBJ2-3; 7 nucleotides align to TRBD2. Trimming at V came to 3 bases and at J to 2 bases, leaving 3 bases not matched to a gene. Germline CDR1 is SGHDT and CDR2 is YYEEEE. The CDR3 is 14 amino acids. In nucleotides, the CDR3 is TGTGCCAGCAGCTGGGACTACCACACAGATACGCAGTATTTT. Amino acid sequence: CASSWDYHTDTQYF.

The chain links TRBV6-5 to TRBJ2-2; TRBD1 agrees at 12 bases. V was clipped by 8 bases and J by 4 bases; unmatched bases: 5. CDR1 is MNHEY and CDR2 is SVGAGI in the germline V gene. The CDR3 sequence is 15 residues long. CDR3 in DNA: TGTGCCAGCCTAGGGACAGGGGGCAGCACCGGGGAGCTGTTTTTT. This translates into CASLGTGGSTGELFF.

V and J are TRBV4-1 and TRBJ1-3; 8 bases are shared with TRBD1. The J segment lost 4 bases and the V segment lost 3 bases, leaving 5 bases of the junction unmatched. The germline CDR1 and CDR2 sequences are MGHRA and YSYEKL. This CDR3 has 15 amino acids. The DNA for the CDR3 is TGCGCCAGCAGCCAGGACAGGGCATACGGAAACACCATATATTTT. It encodes CASSQDRAYGNTIYF.

This sequence joins TRBV6-5 and TRBJ2-5; tentatively, D is TRBD1 (6 bases). The CDR3 runs 13 residues. Germline V lookup: CDR1 MNHEY, CDR2 SVGAGI. Deletions cut 6 bases from V and 3 bases from J, with 11 bases between. CDR3 in amino acids: CASRLTGKETQYF. For the CDR3, the DNA is TGTGCCAGCAGACTTACAGGGAAAGAGACCCAGTACTTC.

Written as DNA, the CDR3 is TGCGCCAGCAGCGTCGGACGGCAGAACACCGGGGAGCTGTTTTTT. Residues: CASSVGRQNTGELFF. The rearrangement links TRBV5-1 to TRBJ2-2; D remains unclear. Germline values: CDR1 SGHRS, CDR2 YFSETQ. CDR3 size: 15 residues. V shed 4 bases and J shed 1 base, with 11 bases lying between them.

This sequence joins TRBV12-5 and TRBJ2-1, with TRBD2 identical over 9 bases. Germline V gene lookup returns CDR1 LGHNT and CDR2 FRNRAP. The CDR3 sequence is 14 residues long. After removal of 5 bases from V and 10 bases from J, the junction contained 9 bases not matched to a gene. CDR3 protein: CASGNSSGGPEQFF. The CDR3 nucleotides read TGTGCTAGTGGTAATTCGAGCGGGGGGCCAGAGCAGTTCTTC.

This clone was picked up one time. The sample contains more than one DNA sequence encoding this CDR3. The rearrangement links TRBV9 to TRBJ1-2; D is ambiguous. V was shortened by 4 bases and J by 7 bases, with 8 bases between the two germline ends. The V gene's germline CDR1 is SGDLS and CDR2 YYNGEE. This CDR3 is built from 11 residues. The CDR3 loop reads CASSSRGGYTF. As DNA, the CDR3 is TGTGCCAGCAGCTCTCGGGGTGGCTACACCTTC.

CDR3 sequence reads: CASSNDSSNQPQHF. The CDR3 DNA sequence: TGTGCCAGCAGCAATGACAGCTCAAATCAGCCCCAGCATTTT. The chain has TRBV21-1 and TRBJ1-5; the D call TRBD1 from the table was never checked on the DNA. TRBV21-1 is a pseudogene. The CDR3 extends over 14 amino acids.

The V and J genes are TRBV6-6 and TRBJ2-1, with 8 bases aligning to TRBD1. Trimming took 9 bases from V and 9 from J; bases not matched to a gene: 10. The V gene's germline CDR1 is MNHNY and CDR2 SVGAGI (reference sequence). This CDR3 comprises 13 residues. CDR3 protein: CASRTGTGLEQFF. For the CDR3, the DNA is TGTGCCAGTAGGACAGGGACGGGCCTTGAGCAGTTCTTC.

This clone was recorded a few times. The DNA of the CDR3 is TGTGCCAGCAGTTACTCAGGACAGGGCGACGAGCAGTACGTC. This encodes CASSYSGQGDEQYV. The chain is built from TRBV6-6 and TRBJ2-7, with 8 bases that match TRBD1. The germline V gene encodes CDR1 MNHNY and CDR2 SVGAGI (reference sequence). The CDR3 sequence is 14 residues long. After removal of 0 bases from V and 5 bases from J, the junction contained 3 bases not matched to a gene.

This rearrangement joins TRBV2 to TRBJ1-2; D perhaps matches TRBD1 (5 bases). The germline CDR1 and CDR2 sequences are SNHLY and FYNNEI. V was pared by 11 bases and J by 1 base, with 14 bases between. The CDR3 spans 13 residues. Here the CDR3 reads CARMVQDNYGYTF. The CDR3 region has the DNA TGTGCCCGTATGGTACAGGATAACTATGGCTACACCTTC.

This chain connects TRBV11-1 to TRBJ2-7; 8 nucleotides align to TRBD1. This CDR3 has 13 residues. CDR1 and CDR2 from the germline V gene are SGHAT and FQDESV (reference sequence). With 5 bases clipped from V and 6 bases from J, the junction kept 6 bases outside the gene matches. The CDR3 loop is CASSPDRVGEQYF. In nucleotides, the CDR3 is TGTGCCAGCAGCCCGGACAGGGTCGGCGAGCAGTACTTC.

V is TRBV20-1 and J is TRBJ1-2; D not resolved. There are 11 residues in the CDR3. The germline V and J ends were trimmed by 3 bases and 2 bases, with 4 bases remaining between them. The germline V gene has CDR1 DFQATT and CDR2 SNEGSKA (reference sequence). CDR3 amino acids: CSASFNYGYTF. DNA for the CDR3: TGCAGTGCTAGTTTCAACTATGGCTACACCTTC.